These 27 T cell receptor beta chains originate from one sample sequenced in a study of identical twins. MiXCR, applied by TCRdb to the 5' RACE reads, yields one record per CDR3 protein. The data hold about 240,000 distinct CDR3 sequences, with roughly 13% observed a single time. These data were also reused for a study on yellow fever vaccine responses in identical twins.

What was sequenced was memory (CD45RO+) T cells sorted from blood. These receptors originate from a woman younger than 30 in good health.

The rearrangement links TRBV19 to TRBJ2-4; 7 bases agree with TRBD1. The CDR3 runs 15 residues. Germline V gene sequence: CDR1 LNHDA, CDR2 SQIVND (reference sequence). The ends lost 5 bases at V and 1 base at J; junction bases unmatched: 5. The CDR3 loop reads CASSADRVAKNIQYF. CDR3 bases: TGTGCCAGTAGTGCTGACAGGGTGGCCAAAAACATTCAGTACTTC.

This clonotype was seen a few times. V and J are TRBV5-1 and TRBJ2-7; D is perhaps TRBD2 (5 bases). The CDR3 length is 14 residues. Per the germline V gene, CDR1 is SGHRS and CDR2 is YFSETQ. Trimming stripped 4 bases from V and 2 bases from J, with 13 bases between. In DNA, the CDR3 is TGCGCCAGCAGCAAGGACGGCGGGCCCTACGAGCAGTACTTC. It codes for CASSKDGGPYEQYF.

The V and J genes are TRBV6-5 and TRBJ2-7; TRBD1 matches 7 bases. The CDR3 spans 11 residues. CDR1 is MNHEY, CDR2 SVGAGI, per germline. Losses at the gene ends were 5 bases for V and 9 bases for J; bases not matched to a gene: 4. The CDR3 region has the DNA TGTGCCAGCAGTAAACAGGGGTGGCAGTACTTC. This codes for CASSKQGWQYF.

This clonotype has just a few counts. The chain has TRBV12-3 or TRBV12-4 and TRBJ2-2; either TRBD1 or TRBD2 may supply D (5 bases each). This CDR3 comprises 13 residues. Deletions cut 8 bases from V and 8 bases from J, with 15 bases between. The CDR3 sequence is CASLRRGRGELFF. The DNA of the CDR3 is TGTGCCAGCCTTCGTCGGGGCCGGGGGGAGCTGTTTTTT.

By sample share, this clonotype is medium-sized. The chain combines TRBV29-1 with TRBJ2-7, with TRBD1 matching over 11 bases. CDR3 length equals 14 residues. Per the germline V gene, CDR1 is SQVTM and CDR2 is ANQGSEA. The trim removed 3 bases at V and 7 bases at J, leaving 8 bases unmatched. The CDR3 loop reads CSVEPGQGEREQYF. DNA of the CDR3: TGCAGCGTTGAGCCGGGACAGGGGGAAAGGGAGCAGTACTTC.

This sequence joins TRBV2 and TRBJ1-2; D remains ambiguous. Trimming removed 4 bases at V and 8 bases at J, with 14 bases between. Looked up from germline, CDR1 is SNHLY and CDR2 is FYNNEI. This CDR3 contains 13 residues. DNA of the CDR3: TGTGCCAGCAGTGGGGAGGGAGGCGGAGGCTACACCTTC. Encoded protein: CASSGEGGGGYTF. Complete variable domain (other parts from reference TRBV2 and TRBJ1-2): EPEVTQTPSHQVTQMGQEVILRCVPISNHLYFYWYRQILGQKVEFLVSFYNNEISEKSEIFDDQFSVERPDGSNFTLKIRSTKLEDSAMYFCASSGEGGGGYTFGSGTRLTVV.

The chain is built from TRBV7-9 and TRBJ2-2; D might be TRBD1 or TRBD2, each matching 5 bases. Germline values: CDR1 SEHNR, CDR2 FQNEAQ (reference sequence). V was trimmed by 1 base and J by 6 bases, leaving 15 bases between them. The CDR3 has 16 amino acids. This CDR3 reads CASSLVLGPHSGELFF. The CDR3 DNA follows: TGTGCCAGCAGCTTAGTTCTGGGACCCCATTCCGGGGAGCTGTTTTTT. Filled out from reference TRBV7-9 and TRBJ2-2, the complete variable domain reads DTGVSQNPRHKITKRGQNVTFRCDPISEHNRLYWYRQTLGQGPEFLTYFQNEAQLEKSRLLSDRFSAERPKGSFSTLEIQRTEQGDSAMYLCASSLVLGPHSGELFFGEGSRLTVL.

This clonotype was picked up many times. This sequence joins TRBV7-2 and TRBJ2-2; a weak D match, TRBD1 (5 bases). Germline loops: CDR1 SGHTA, CDR2 FQGNSA. Trimming stripped 1 base from V and 6 bases from J, with 12 bases between. This CDR3 contains 15 residues. CDR3 sequence: CASSLGGSHPGELFF. The CDR3 bases are TGTGCCAGCAGCTTAGGGGGCTCACACCCCGGGGAGCTGTTTTTT.

This clonotype was observed a handful of times. The chain joins TRBV5-6 to TRBJ2-5; 9 nucleotides line up with TRBD1. The CDR3 length is 15 residues. The germline V gene encodes CDR1 SGHDT and CDR2 YYEEEE. The V gene end was trimmed by 3 bases and the J gene end by 2 bases; junction bases not matched to a gene: 5. The DNA of the CDR3 is TGTGCCAGCAGCTGGGGACAGGGACCACAAGAGACCCAGTACTTC. Protein: CASSWGQGPQETQYF.

This chain links TRBV7-2 with TRBJ2-1, with D unclear. Trimming cost V 1 base and J 0 bases, with 10 bases left between them. The germline V gene has CDR1 SGHTA and CDR2 FQGNSA. The CDR3 has 16 residues. CDR3 nucleotides: TGTGCCAGCAGCTTAGTTCCGGAGCTCTCCTACAATGAGCAGTTCTTC. Its translation is CASSLVPELSYNEQFF.

V and J are TRBV2 and TRBJ2-1; the D gene is possibly TRBD1 (6 bases). Germline CDR1 and CDR2: SNHLY and FYNNEI. The V gene lost 7 bases and the J gene lost 0 bases, with 16 bases spanning the gap. The CDR3 is 16 amino acids. Written as DNA, the CDR3 is TGTGCCAGCACCACCCGTGGACAGAGCTCCTACAATGAGCAGTTCTTC. It specifies CASTTRGQSSYNEQFF.

Only a few counts were recorded for this clonotype. This sequence joins TRBV28 and TRBJ1-2; TRBD1 is a possible D gene (5 bases). CDR3 length: 14 amino acids. Trimming pared 2 bases from V and 2 bases from J, leaving 9 bases between. Germline lookup yields CDR1 MDHEN and CDR2 SYDVKM. Here the CDR3 DNA reads TGTGCCAGCAGTTTAGGCAGGGTGAACTATGGCTACACCTTC. Protein product: CASSLGRVNYGYTF.

The gene calls are TRBV7-9 and TRBJ2-3; D remains ambiguous. This CDR3 comprises 13 residues. CDR1 is SEHNR and CDR2 is FQNEAQ in the germline V gene (reference sequence). V lost 4 bases, J lost 2 bases, and 7 bases lay in between. CDR3 bases: TGTGCCAGCAGCTCTCTGGACACAGATACGCAGTATTTT. Residues: CASSSLDTDTQYF.

A few counts support this clonotype. Written as DNA, the CDR3 is TGTGCCAGCAGCCGGACAGGGGGGAGGACTGAAGCTTTCTTT. Protein product: CASSRTGGRTEAFF. The rearrangement uses TRBV12-3 or TRBV12-4 and TRBJ1-1; 10 bases line up with TRBD1. The CDR3 is made up of 14 amino acids. J lost 5 bases, V lost 6 bases, and 6 bases had no gene match.

This chain's CDR3 is CASSLDEKTQYF. CDR3 in DNA: TGTGCCAGCAGCTTAGACGAAAAGACCCAGTACTTC. The chain links TRBV7-9 to TRBJ2-5, with D uncertain. In germline, CDR1 is SEHNR, CDR2 FQNEAQ (reference sequence). CDR3 length: 12 residues. V was trimmed by 1 base and J by 6 bases, leaving 6 bases between them.

In this sample, this clonotype turned up many times. The chain joins TRBV7-3 to TRBJ2-3; 7 positions agree with TRBD2. CDR1 is SGHTA, CDR2 FQGTGA, per germline. This CDR3 has 15 residues. V gave up 5 bases and J gave up 1 base; unmatched junction bases: 6. The chain's CDR3 is CASSQSRGGTDTQYF. The CDR3 coding sequence is TGTGCCAGCAGCCAAAGTCGGGGGGGCACAGATACGCAGTATTTT.

This clonotype was seen ten or more times. The V call is TRBV14, the J call TRBJ1-1; D unclear. The CDR3 spans 14 residues. Germline V CDR1 and CDR2: SGHDN, FVKESK. Trimming removed 6 bases from V and 0 bases from J, with 11 bases in between. The CDR3 here is CASSHKAVNTEAFF. As DNA, the CDR3 is TGTGCCAGCAGTCATAAGGCGGTGAACACTGAAGCTTTCTTT.

The chain joins TRBV7-8 to TRBJ2-5; 12 bases are a match to TRBD2. CDR1 and CDR2 from the germline V gene are SGHVS and FQNEAQ. The length of the CDR3 is 18 residues. V lost 1 base, J lost 0 bases, and 6 bases stayed unmatched. The CDR3 is CASSLVSSGGAYQETQYF. CDR3 in DNA: TGTGCCAGCAGCTTAGTGTCTAGCGGGGGGGCGTACCAAGAGACCCAGTACTTC.

This chain joins TRBV6-1 and TRBJ1-5; the D gene is possibly TRBD1 (5 bases). This CDR3 spans 18 amino acids. V gave up 1 base and J gave up 1 base, with 17 bases separating them. Germline CDR1 and CDR2: MNHNS and SASEGT. The CDR3 bases are TGTGCCAGCAGTGAAGGCTTGGGGGGTCTAGGGAGCAATCAGCCCCAGCATTTT. This gives the protein CASSEGLGGLGSNQPQHF.

This chain's CDR3 is CAISESTDYGYTF. The CDR3 region has the DNA TGTGCCATCAGTGAGTCCACGGACTATGGCTACACCTTC. This chain uses TRBV10-3 with TRBJ1-2, with unresolved D. The CDR3 totals 13 residues. Germline assignment: CDR1 ENHRY and CDR2 SYGVKD. Between the trimmed V and J ends, which lost 0 bases and 3 bases, there was a span of 5 bases.

This clonotype was seen repeatedly, ten times or more. V is TRBV12-3 or TRBV12-4 and J is TRBJ2-7; tentative D call: TRBD1 (5 bases). This CDR3 is 15 amino acids long. Trimming stripped 6 bases from V and 4 bases from J, with 19 bases between. This CDR3 is CASRIGHAPGYEQYF. CDR3 in DNA: TGTGCCAGCAGAATTGGACACGCGCCGGGTTACGAGCAGTACTTC.

The chain recombines TRBV28 with TRBJ1-1; D remains ambiguous. The germline CDR1 and CDR2 sequences are MDHEN and SYDVKM. This CDR3 is built from 13 residues. With 7 bases removed from V and 3 bases from J, the gap between germline ends came to 12 bases. Here the CDR3 DNA reads TGTGCCAGCACAGTCACTGTGGACACTGAAGCTTTCTTT. Residues: CASTVTVDTEAFF. Full variable domain (rest looked up from reference TRBV28 and TRBJ1-1): DVKVTQSSRYLVKRTGEKVFLECVQDMDHENMFWYRQDPGLGLRLIYFSYDVKMKEKGDIPEGYSVSREKKERFSLILESASTNQTSMYLCASTVTVDTEAFFGQGTRLTVV.

The table lists this clonotype with many counts. This rearrangement joins TRBV20-1 to TRBJ2-7, with D perhaps TRBD2 (5 bases). The CDR3 runs 14 residues. The germline V gene encodes CDR1 DFQATT and CDR2 SNEGSKA (reference sequence). V lost 3 bases and J lost 3, with 15 bases in between. The CDR3 bases are TGCAGTGCTAGGTCGGGAAGGTATGACTACGAGCAGTACTTC. It specifies CSARSGRYDYEQYF.

This clonotype was seen a few times. The junction and the germline gene differ at one end; a read error may be behind it. V usage is TRBV7-2 and J usage is TRBJ2-7, with D perhaps TRBD2 (6 bases). There are 12 residues in the CDR3. The germline CDR1 and CDR2 sequences are SGHTA and FQGNSA. CDR3 sequence reads: CASSPGNREPYF. The DNA for the CDR3 is TGTGCCAGCAGCCCCGGAAATCGGGAGCCGTACTTC. The entire variable domain, with the rest obtained from reference TRBV7-2 and TRBJ2-7, is as follows: GAGVSQSPSNKVTEKGKDVELRCDPISGHTALYWYRQSLGQGLEFLIYFQGNSAPDKSGLPSDRFSAERTGGSVSTLTIQRTQQEDSAVYLCASSPGNREPYFGPGTRLTVT.

A few counts support this clonotype. This rearrangement joins TRBV12-3 or TRBV12-4 to TRBJ2-1, with 9 bases fitting TRBD2. V lost 2 bases, J lost 7 bases, and 6 bases stayed unmatched. This CDR3 has 15 residues. Written as DNA, the CDR3 is TGTGCCAGCAGTTTAATGAGAAGCGGGAGGAATGAGCAGTTCTTC. This encodes CASSLMRSGRNEQFF.

CDR3 protein: CARGSDTEAFF. In DNA form, the CDR3 reads TGTGCCAGAGGGAGTGACACTGAAGCTTTCTTT. V gene TRBV6-5 combines with J gene TRBJ1-1; unclear D gene. CDR1 is MNHEY, CDR2 SVGAGI, per germline. The ends were cut back, 9 bases at V and 3 bases at J, with 8 bases in the middle. The CDR3 runs to 11 residues.

CDR3: CASSSQAVSNEQFF. CDR3 nucleotide sequence: TGTGCCAGCAGCTCCCAGGCGGTCAGCAATGAGCAGTTCTTC. The chain uses TRBV7-2 and TRBJ2-1; D not resolved. The germline V gene encodes CDR1 SGHTA and CDR2 FQGNSA. The CDR3 sequence is 14 residues long. V dropped 4 bases and J dropped 6 bases, with 13 bases sitting between them.